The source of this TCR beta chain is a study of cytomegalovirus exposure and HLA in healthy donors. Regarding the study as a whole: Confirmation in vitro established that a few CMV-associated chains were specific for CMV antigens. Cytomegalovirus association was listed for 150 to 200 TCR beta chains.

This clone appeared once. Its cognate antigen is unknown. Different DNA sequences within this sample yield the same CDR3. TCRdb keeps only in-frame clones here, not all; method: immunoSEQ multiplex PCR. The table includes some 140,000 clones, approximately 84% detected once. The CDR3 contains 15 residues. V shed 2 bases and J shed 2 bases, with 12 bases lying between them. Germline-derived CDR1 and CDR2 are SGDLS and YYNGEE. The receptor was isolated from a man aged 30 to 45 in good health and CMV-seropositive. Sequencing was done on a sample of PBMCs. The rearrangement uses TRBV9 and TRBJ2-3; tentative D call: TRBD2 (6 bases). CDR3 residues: CASSVGGTYTDTQYF. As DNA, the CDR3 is TGTGCCAGCAGCGTGGGAGGTACCTACACAGATACGCAGTATTTT. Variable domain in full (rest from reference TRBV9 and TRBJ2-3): DSGVTQTPKHLITATGQRVTLRCSPRSGDLSVYWYQQSLDQGLQFLIQYYNGEERAKGNILERFSAQQFPDLHSELNLSSLELGDSALYFCASSVGGTYTDTQYFGPGTRLTVL.